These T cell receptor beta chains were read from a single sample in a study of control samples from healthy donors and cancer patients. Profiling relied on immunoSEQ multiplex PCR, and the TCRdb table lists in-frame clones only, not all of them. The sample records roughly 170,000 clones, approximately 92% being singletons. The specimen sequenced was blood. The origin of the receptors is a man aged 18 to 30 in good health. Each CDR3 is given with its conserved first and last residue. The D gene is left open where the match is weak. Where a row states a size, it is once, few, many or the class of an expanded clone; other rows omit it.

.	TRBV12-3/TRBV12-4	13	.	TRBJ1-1	TGTGCCAGCTCTCCCGCGCTGAACACTGAAGCTTTCTTT	CASSPALNTEAFF
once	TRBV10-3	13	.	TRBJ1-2	TGTGCCATCAGTGAAACACCTAACTATGGCTACACCTTC	CAISETPNYGYTF
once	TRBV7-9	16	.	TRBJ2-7	TGTGCCAGCAGCTCTTTTAATCTCACAGGAACCTACGAGCAGTACTTC	CASSSFNLTGTYEQYF
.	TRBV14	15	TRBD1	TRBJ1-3	TGTGCCAGCACTGACCCCGGGACAGCTGGAAACACCATATATTTT	CASTDPGTAGNTIYF
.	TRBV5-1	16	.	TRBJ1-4	TGCGCCAGCAGCTTGTTGGGGGACACCGAGGGGGAAAAACTGTTTTTT	CASSLLGDTEGEKLFF
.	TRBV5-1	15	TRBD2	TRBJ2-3	TGCGCCAGCAGCTTGGCGGGGGGGGAGGGAGATACGCAGTATTTT	CASSLAGGEGDTQYF
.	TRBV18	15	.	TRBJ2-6	TGTGCCAGCTCACGGTTGTCATCTGGGGCCAACGTCCTGACTTTC	CASSRLSSGANVLTF
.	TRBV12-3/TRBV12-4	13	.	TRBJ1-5	TGTGCCAGCAGTTTTTCGGGGAATCAGCCCCAGCATTTT	CASSFSGNQPQHF
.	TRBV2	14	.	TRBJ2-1	TGTGCCAGCAGCCGTGAGCAAAAGGGAAATGAGCAGTTCTTC	CASSREQKGNEQFF
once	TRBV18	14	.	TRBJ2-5	TGTGCCAGCTCACCACCGGGGCTCTCGGAGACCCAGTACTTC	CASSPPGLSETQYF
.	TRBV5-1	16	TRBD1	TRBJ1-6	TGCGCCAGCAGCTTGAATACCGGGACAGGGGAATCACCCCTCCACTTT	CASSLNTGTGESPLHF
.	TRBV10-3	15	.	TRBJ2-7	TGTGCCATCAGTGAGTCTCTTGAGGTTAGGTACGAGCAGTACTTC	CAISESLEVRYEQYF
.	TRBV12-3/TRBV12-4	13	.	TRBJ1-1	TGTGCCAGCAGGGGGAACGTGAACACTGAAGCTTTCTTT	CASRGNVNTEAFF
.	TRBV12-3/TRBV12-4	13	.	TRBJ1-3	TGTGCCAGCAGTTCGGAGGTGTGGGACACCATATATTTT	CASSSEVWDTIYF
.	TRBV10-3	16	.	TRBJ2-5	TGTGCCATCAGTGAGTCGAGGGGTGGACAGAGAGAGACCCAGTACTTC	CAISESRGGQRETQYF
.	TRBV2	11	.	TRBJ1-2	TGTGCCAGCAGCGATAACTATGGCTACACCTTC	CASSDNYGYTF
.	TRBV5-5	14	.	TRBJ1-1	TGTGCCAGCAGCTTGGGAAGTATGAACACTGAAGCTTTCTTT	CASSLGSMNTEAFF
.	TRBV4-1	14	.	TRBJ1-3	TGCGCCAGCAGCCAAGGAGACTCTGGAAACACCATATATTTT	CASSQGDSGNTIYF
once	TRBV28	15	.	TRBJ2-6	TGTGCCAGCAGTGCGACGTACTCTGGGGCCAACGTCCTGACTTTC	CASSATYSGANVLTF
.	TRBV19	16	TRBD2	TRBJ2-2	TGTGCCAGTAGTATCCGCGGGGGGCCTAGGTCCGGGGAGCTGTTTTTT	CASSIRGGPRSGELFF
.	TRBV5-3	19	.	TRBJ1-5	TGTGCCAGAAGCCCACCGCCAGGGCCCCCAGTTCGTAGCAATCAGCCCCAGCATTTT	CARSPPPGPPVRSNQPQHF
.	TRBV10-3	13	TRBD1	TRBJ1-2	TGTGCCATCAGCGACAGGACAGGGGACGGCTACACCTTC	CAISDRTGDGYTF
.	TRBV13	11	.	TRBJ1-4	TGTGCCAGCAGCCTAGGGGAAAAACTGTTTTTT	CASSLGEKLFF
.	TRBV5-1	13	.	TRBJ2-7	TGCGCCAGCAGCTTGGGTGGAGGGTACGAGCAGTACTTC	CASSLGGGYEQYF
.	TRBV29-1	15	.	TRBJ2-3	TGCAGCGTTGAGGTGGGAGGAATAGGTAAAGATACGCAGTATTTT	CSVEVGGIGKDTQYF
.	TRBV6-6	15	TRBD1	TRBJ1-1	TGTGCCAGCAGTTACGCCGGGACAGGGGGCACTGAAGCTTTCTTT	CASSYAGTGGTEAFF
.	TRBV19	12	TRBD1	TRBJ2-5	TGTGCCAGCCAGGGACAGGCAGAGACCCAGTACTTC	CASQGQAETQYF